One and the same sample provided the 9 T cell receptor beta chains below, sequenced in a study of read filtering for tumor transcriptome and immune sequencing. Molecular barcoded adaptors covering alpha/delta and beta/gamma chains were used on roughly 400 ng RNA. From the reads, TCRdb called clonotypes with MiXCR, one entry per CDR3 protein. The sample contains 25,000 to 35,000 distinct CDR3 sequences, under 15% of which appear only once. The source material was a population of CD138-negative cells sorted from bone marrow. The receptors stem from a donor at least 40 years old with multiple myeloma.

This clonotype was picked up many times. V and J are TRBV5-1 and TRBJ2-3; D is possibly TRBD1 (5 bases). Trimming pared 0 bases from V and 0 bases from J, leaving 8 bases between. Germline V gene sequence: CDR1 SGHRS, CDR2 YFSETQ. This CDR3 has 15 amino acids. The CDR3 reads CASSLEGISTDTQYF. The CDR3 region has the DNA TGCGCCAGCAGCTTGGAGGGGATAAGCACAGATACGCAGTATTTT.

This clonotype has a handful of counts. This may be a read error, as it is one base from a much larger clone. This chain links TRBV11-2 with TRBJ1-1; TRBD1 agrees at 7 bases. Per germline, CDR1 SGHAT and CDR2 FQNNGV. The CDR3 spans 15 residues. CDR3 nucleotide sequence: TGTGCCCGCAGCTTGGAGGGGGCCCTGCGGGCTGAAGCTTTCTTT. This sequence encodes CARSLEGALRAEAFF.

This clonotype appeared many times. The chain carries TRBV29-1 and TRBJ1-1; D ambiguous. Germline-derived CDR1 and CDR2 are SQVTM and ANQGSEA. V was shortened by 7 bases and J by 4 bases, with 13 bases between the two germline ends. The CDR3 length is 12 residues. CDR3 in DNA: TGCAGCGCCGTTACACAGCCCACTGAAGCTTTCTTT. Translating gives CSAVTQPTEAFF.

This clonotype was observed many times. The chain couples TRBV20-1 to TRBJ2-7; D is uncertain. This CDR3 spans 12 amino acids. CDR1 and CDR2 from the germline V gene are DFQATT and SNEGSKA (reference sequence). Trimming cost V 2 bases and J 1 base, with 6 bases left between them. DNA for the CDR3: TGCAGTGCTAGAAACTCATCCTACGAGCAGTACTTC. This codes for CSARNSSYEQYF.

This clonotype has a handful of counts. A junction end diverges from the germline sequence, so it may reflect a read error. The gene calls are TRBV11-2 and TRBJ2-7; 9 nucleotides agree with TRBD2. CDR3 length: 12 amino acids. Germline CDR1 SGHAT, CDR2 FQNNGV. CDR3 in DNA: TGTGCCAGCACACACCCGGGTCTAGCGGGAATCTTC. This encodes CASTHPGLAGIF.

This clonotype was seen many times. The chain combines TRBV20-1 with TRBJ2-1; D might be TRBD2 (5 bases). Deletions cut 0 bases from V and 8 bases from J, with 23 bases between. The CDR3 totals 17 residues. CDR1 is DFQATT, CDR2 SNEGSKA, per germline (reference sequence). CDR3 residues: CSARDGYQASLGYEQFF. The CDR3 DNA is TGCAGTGCTAGAGATGGCTACCAGGCTAGCTTGGGCTATGAGCAGTTCTTC.

This clonotype has at least ten counts. This chain connects TRBV10-2 to TRBJ1-2; TRBD1 might be the D (6 bases). Per the germline V gene, CDR1 is WSHSY and CDR2 is SAAADI. The V and J ends lost 0 bases and 9 bases respectively, with 11 bases between them. This CDR3 is 13 amino acids long. CDR3 amino acids: CASSESQGRRYTF. The CDR3 DNA follows: TGCGCCAGCAGTGAGTCACAGGGAAGGCGCTACACCTTC.

About this clonotype: This likely traces to a read error, being one base from a far larger clone. This is likely a read error, given that the CDR3 carries no conserved phenylalanine or tryptophan at its end. The chain carries TRBV7-3 and TRBJ2-1; no firm D call. Germline V gives CDR1 SGHTA, CDR2 FQGTGA. CDR3 size: 15 residues. Between the trimmed V and J ends, which lost 5 bases and 4 bases, there was a span of 15 bases. The CDR3, as DNA: TGTGCCAGCAGCCCCGGCAGAACATTATACAATGAGCAGTTCCTC. The encoded protein is CASSPGRTLYNEQFL.

This clonotype was seen repeatedly, ten times or more. The chain carries TRBV12-3 or TRBV12-4 and TRBJ1-5; unclear D gene. Trimming took 5 bases from V and 0 from J, leaving 8 bases between them. The CDR3 sequence is 14 residues long. CDR3 residues: CASSPTNSNQPQHF. The CDR3 region has the DNA TGTGCCAGCAGTCCGACCAATAGCAATCAGCCCCAGCATTTT.